This is a list of T cell receptor beta chains from one sample in a study of blood T cells in healthy people across ages. In TCRdb, the 5' RACE reads were re-called with MiXCR into one record per CDR3 protein. This sample has around 600,000 distinct CDR3 sequences, with around 48% found just once. Material: blood. Receptors were obtained from a man at least 80 years old in good health. The CDR3 runs from the conserved cysteine through the conserved F or W. The D gene is left open where the match is weak. Only some rows state a clone size, as once, few, many or a class for expanded clones.

D gene: -
V gene: TRBV7-9
J gene: TRBJ1-4
clone size: few
CDR3 DNA: TGTGCCAGCAGCTTATATCTTGCAACTAATGAAAAACTGTTTTTT
CDR3 protein: CASSLYLATNEKLFF

D gene: -
V gene: TRBV12-3/TRBV12-4
J gene: TRBJ2-1
clone size: -
CDR3 DNA: TGTGCCAGCAGTGGGGAGGGCAGGGGGAAAAATGAGCAGTTCTTC
CDR3 protein: CASSGEGRGKNEQFF

D gene: -
V gene: TRBV6-5
J gene: TRBJ2-7
clone size: many
CDR3 DNA: TGTGCCAGCAGTTCCCCAAACTACGAGCAGTACTTC
CDR3 protein: CASSSPNYEQYF

D gene: TRBD1
V gene: TRBV5-1
J gene: TRBJ1-6
clone size: few
CDR3 DNA: TGCGCCAGCAGCTTGCTCGGGACAGGGCAGGGCGCACCCCTCCACTTT
CDR3 protein: CASSLLGTGQGAPLHF

D gene: -
V gene: TRBV20-1
J gene: TRBJ2-2
clone size: few
CDR3 DNA: TGCAGTGCTCGCGGTGGGGGCACCGGGGAGCTGTTTTTT
CDR3 protein: CSARGGGTGELFF

D gene: -
V gene: TRBV27
J gene: TRBJ1-2
clone size: -
CDR3 DNA: TGTGCCAGCAGTTTCAGCCCCCGAACCTATTCTGGCTACACCTTC
CDR3 protein: CASSFSPRTYSGYTF

D gene: TRBD2
V gene: TRBV20-1
J gene: TRBJ2-3
clone size: -
CDR3 DNA: TGCAGTGCCGTAATCGGCGGGAGGAGGAGTACAGATACGCAGTATTTT
CDR3 protein: CSAVIGGRRSTDTQYF

D gene: TRBD1
V gene: TRBV7-9
J gene: TRBJ2-7
clone size: many
CDR3 DNA: TGTGCCAGCAGCTCGTCGCGGACAGGGCTAACCTACGAGCAGTACTTC
CDR3 protein: CASSSSRTGLTYEQYF

D gene: TRBD1
V gene: TRBV29-1
J gene: TRBJ2-5
clone size: few
CDR3 DNA: TGCAGCGTTGATCCGACAGGGGTCGAGACCCAGTACTTC
CDR3 protein: CSVDPTGVETQYF

D gene: TRBD1
V gene: TRBV18
J gene: TRBJ2-3
clone size: -
CDR3 DNA: TGTGCCAGCTCCCTGGACAGGCCTACTAGCACAGATACGCAGTATTTT
CDR3 protein: CASSLDRPTSTDTQYF

D gene: TRBD2
V gene: TRBV4-3
J gene: TRBJ2-3
clone size: -
CDR3 DNA: TGCGCCAGCAGCCTTGGTAGCGGGCTCACAGATACGCAGTATTTT
CDR3 protein: CASSLGSGLTDTQYF

D gene: -
V gene: TRBV3-1
J gene: TRBJ1-5
clone size: few
CDR3 DNA: TGTGCCAGCAGCCAGTCCGGCGATCAGCCCCAGCATTTT
CDR3 protein: CASSQSGDQPQHF

D gene: TRBD2
V gene: TRBV6-5
J gene: TRBJ2-1
clone size: -
CDR3 DNA: TGTGCCAGCAGTTACCGTGGGAGGGCCTACAATGAGCTGTTCTTC
CDR3 protein: CASSYRGRAYNELFF

D gene: -
V gene: TRBV15
J gene: TRBJ2-3
clone size: -
CDR3 DNA: TGTGCCACCAGCAGAGATCTAGCCGTCCGATCCGATACGCAGTATTTT
CDR3 protein: CATSRDLAVRSDTQYF

D gene: -
V gene: TRBV30
J gene: TRBJ2-1
clone size: -
CDR3 DNA: TGTGCCTCGTCGGTCAGCTACAATGAGCAGTTCTTC
CDR3 protein: CASSVSYNEQFF

D gene: -
V gene: TRBV6-5
J gene: TRBJ2-3
clone size: -
CDR3 DNA: TGTGCCAGCAGGTACCGAATAAAGGAGACAGATACGCAGTATTTT
CDR3 protein: CASRYRIKETDTQYF

D gene: -
V gene: TRBV7-2
J gene: TRBJ2-2
clone size: -
CDR3 DNA: TGTGCCAGCAGCTTACAAACGGTCAAGAACACCGGGGAGCTGTTTTTT
CDR3 protein: CASSLQTVKNTGELFF